Listed here is a single T cell receptor beta chain. This clone's antigen is unknown. No quality values exist for individual bases; no much larger clone is one base distant. Library preparation employed the immunoSEQ multiplex PCR assay. The multiplex PCR relied on a mix of 60 forward primers for TCR Vbeta segments and 13 reverse primers for TCR Jbeta segments. The CDR3 region of rearranged TCR beta genes was amplified from genomic DNA by a multiplex PCR assay. Amplified TCR beta libraries were sequenced as 87-base-pair reads on the Illumina HiSeq System. As for the authors' bioinformatics: In a later analysis, tens of millions of unique TCR beta chains were counted across the 650 to 700 repertoires, and roughly 10 million of these chains were shared by at least two donors. A nearest-neighbor algorithm error-corrected the raw reads and collapsed the reads into unique sequences, merging closely related sequences to remove PCR and sequencing errors. To assign V, D and J gene segments, CDR3 sequences were aligned to IMGT reference sequences. For a sequence to be retained, a match of at least six nucleotides was required to both a V gene segment and a J gene segment. Rearrangements were called productive when the CDR3 lacked stop codons and stayed in frame with V and J; all others were non-productive. CDR3 was defined according to IMGT convention as the region running from the second conserved V-encoded cysteine to the conserved J-encoded phenylalanine. The earlier analysis of some 540 of the donors excluded any sequence lacking an unambiguous match to a single V gene segment. In an earlier analysis of 587 of the donors, V segments were called functional above 56.7% productive rearrangements and were called segregating when the between-donor standard deviation exceeded 5%. A statistical classification framework was developed to diagnose cytomegalovirus status using the catalog of TCR beta chain sequences. In a later analysis, V and J genes were assigned by comparing TCR nucleotide sequences against IMGT/GENE-DB human TR gene sequences. The TCRdist pipeline was used in a later analysis to assign CDR3 sequences and most-parsimonious VDJ recombination scenarios. In a later analysis, every TCR beta chain was defined by the combination of its CDR3 amino acid sequence and its V-gene family, and reads without a unique V-gene family were dropped. A later analysis removed 592 highly shared, low-generation-probability nucleotide sequences to deal with suspected cross-contamination and a sequencing artifact. In a later analysis, a clonal expansion index was calculated for each public chain from normalized within-repertoire ranks of inferred template counts. Generation probabilities in a later analysis came from a VDJ recombination model fitted to out-of-frame rearrangements, and those results were checked against IGoR. In a later analysis, TCR-TCR, TCR-HLA and TCR-CMV co-occurrence was scored with hypergeometric tests, and a repertoire-size bias correction was applied to TCR pairs. False discovery rates were estimated in a later analysis by permuting HLA or CMV assignments 20 times. In a later analysis, co-occurring TCRs were grouped with DBSCAN, and TCRdist sequence similarity was added when clustering was performed within HLA-allele-positive subsets. Repertoires with fewer than 30,000 or more than 120,000 public chains, plus five repertoires with anomalous nucleotide sharing, were excluded from co-occurrence clustering. As stored in TCRdb, this immuneACCESS dataset retains in-frame rearrangements with V and J assigned. A fraction of the clones does not appear; measured against another copy, unresolved V genes explain less than half of the discrepancy, and the remainder lacks a known reason. That table gives V, J and clone size, and the DNA gave D and trimming. Counted in this sample were 200,000 to 250,000 clones; over 80% of them appeared once. The ten largest clonotypes hold more than 5% of the sample.

The cysteine opens and the phenylalanine closes a CDR3 of 15 amino acids. This entry keeps only the CDR3 DNA: 45 bases, framed from base 1. Sequences SGHNT (CDR1) and YENEEA (CDR2) are obtained from the germline V gene. V is reduced by 0 bases and J by 11 bases, leaving a spacing of 16 bases between them. In total, about 650 healthy bone marrow donors made up the cohort. At the time of sampling, every cohort member was nominally healthy, though immune exposures that went unrecorded were likely present. The donor tested CMV seropositive, placing the donor among the 250 to 350 seropositive members of the cohort. Each donor provided a peripheral blood sample, and peripheral blood mononuclear cells were used for TCR beta sequencing. Genomic DNA was extracted from the blood cell samples with the Qiagen DNeasy Blood Extraction Kit. This sample was included in a study of cytomegalovirus exposure and HLA in healthy donors (dated by TCRdb to between 2016 and 2019). About the full investigation: According to an earlier analysis of a few hundred of the donors, some 180 million T cells yielded 95 million to 140 million unique TCR beta sequences and 250 to 350 Gb of sequence data. Roughly 300 gigabases of sequencing data and tens of millions of unique TCR sequences were included in an early release covering around 600 HLA-typed donors. Of the roughly 400 genotyped donors, 75% to 85% were placed in the genetic ancestry cluster associated with self-reported Caucasian donors. The study was designed to test whether signatures of past pathogen exposure could be identified by cataloging public T cell receptors. The study profiled the T cell repertoires of 500 to 800 subjects by immunosequencing and related them to cytomegalovirus serostatus. In addition to the first cohort of hundreds of subjects, a separate validation cohort of approximately 130 different subjects was used. High-throughput TCR immunosequencing, statistical association of individual TCRs with disease status, and machine learning were combined to predict cytomegalovirus infection status. A later analysis re-examined previously published TCR beta repertoires from 600 to 700 donors and added high-resolution HLA genotyping to investigate patterns of TCR occurrence. Rather than drawing on any new phenotypic data, the later analysis identified candidate immune exposures from TCR beta sequences and the way those sequences occurred across donors. An earlier analysis of approximately 640 of the donors applied high-throughput TCR beta sequencing to assess whether each TCR beta V gene segment acted as functional or pseudogenic. Donor age, sex, ethnicity and CMV serostatus were collected together with the repertoire data. In a later genetic analysis, genome-wide SNP genotypes for about 55% of the roughly 700 donors were used, and that subset was treated as a discovery cohort. Every discovery cohort repertoire had been produced on one sequencing platform. Class I and class II HLA loci were covered by the typing at four-digit resolution. The number of donors typed differed by locus, with about 629-630 for A, B, C, DRB1 and DQB1, about 500 for DQA1, 600 to 610 for DPA1, and around 460 for DPB1. A few DR-DQ haplotypes were handled as single units for association and clustering because linkage in the cohort was strong. Across 300 to 500 genotyped donors of the cohort, an average of about 240,000 unique TCR beta nucleotide sequences per donor were sequenced, and 15% to 20% of those sequences were non-productive.

Overall study results and their limits: A group of highly shared sequence variants was considered likely to be a technical artifact of the sequencing pipeline. Only TCR beta chains were sequenced in this cohort, and the absence of alpha or paired-chain data limited detectable features. Because counts were too low, under 20 rarely observed V segments, including chromosome 9 orphons, were left out of the earlier analysis of about 620 of the donors. A later analysis found that TCR association rates varied across HLA loci, with DRB1 alleles showing the most associated TCRs and HLA-C alleles the fewest. In vitro tests confirmed that a few of the cytomegalovirus-associated TCR beta chains recognize cytomegalovirus antigens. Correlated functional status among segregating V segments might be attributable to linkage disequilibrium, but an unknown experimental factor could not be ruled out. The study listed 150 to 200 TCR beta chains as associated with cytomegalovirus. The classifier was reported to diagnose cytomegalovirus status with high specificity and sensitivity in both the original cohort and the validation cohort. A later analysis found that most CMV-associated TCR beta chains appeared HLA-restricted, with HLA associations seemingly driven largely by CMV exposure. Across donors, most TCR sequences were observed very rarely, whereas some public TCRs were present in many individuals. Because the 87-base-pair reads could not distinguish some IMGT-functional V segments, including TRBV6-2 and TRBV6-3, those segments were excluded. When HLA alleles, especially DR and DQ, strongly co-occurred, attributing TCR associations to individual alleles was difficult. For the cohort, immune exposure information was limited to CMV serostatus. A further reported finding was that TCR beta sequences accurately predicted the HLA-A and HLA-B alleles for most subjects in the first cohort. Because HLA typing was missing for some donors at each locus, association tests included only the typed subset. V-gene and J-gene trimming of TCR beta chains was associated with a missense DCLRE1C variant in a later genetic analysis, and the association was replicated in an independent cohort. Roughly uniform sequencing depth across donors was assumed in presence/absence analyses, although this assumption may not hold. An earlier analysis of approximately 540 of the donors showed that most TCR beta V segments appeared in productive rearrangements either about 87% or about 30% of the time, which broadly matched IMGT annotations. A later analysis associated 15,000 to 20,000 TCR beta sequences with specific HLA alleles at a false discovery rate of 0.05. According to a later analysis, parvovirus B19, influenza, CMV and Epstein-Barr virus appeared linked to several top co-occurrence clusters. The authors suggested that the approach could potentially be extended to other disease states and immunological phenotypes. According to a later genetic analysis, donors in an Asian-associated ancestry cluster had fewer N-insertions in productive TCRs than the roughly 670-donor mean. Compared with equally common non-associated chains, HLA-associated TCR beta chains in a later analysis were more clonally expanded and had lower generation probabilities.

The TCR sequence derives from a middle-aged woman in good health and CMV-seropositive. The chain is made from TRBV11-3 and TRBJ1-4; no D segment can be confidently identified. The specimen sequenced was PBMCs. The DNA sequence is as follows: TGTGCCAGCAGCTTAGATCCTACGGTCCTGCGGAAACTGTTTTTT. Translation gives CASSLDPTVLRKLFF.